The next 19 T cell receptor beta chains were all read from a single sample in a study of blood T cell repertoires in COVID-19. Repertoires were generated with immunoSEQ multiplex PCR, while TCRdb's copy carries only in-frame clones and drops some. Of 150,000 to 200,000 clones in the sample, approximately 79% were seen once. Sequences were obtained from peripheral blood. Receptors originate from an elderly woman with acute or convalescent COVID-19.

The chain combines TRBV27 with TRBJ1-2; D gene ambiguous. The germline V gene has CDR1 MNHEY and CDR2 SMNVEV (reference sequence). The V end lost 2 bases, the J end lost 4 bases, and 8 bases lay between the germline ends. The CDR3 covers 13 residues. The CDR3 reads CASSLKLSYGYTF. The CDR3 DNA reads TGTGCCAGCAGTTTAAAACTGAGCTATGGCTACACCTTC.

This chain joins TRBV10-1 and TRBJ1-5; 7 bases are shared with TRBD1. J was trimmed by 5 bases and V by 6 bases; bases with no gene match: 16. The CDR3 contains 17 residues. Germline CDR1 and CDR2: WNHNN and SYGVQD (reference sequence). The CDR3 spells CASRGAERQGVHQPQHF. Written as DNA, the CDR3 is TGCGCCAGCAGGGGGGCGGAAAGACAGGGCGTTCATCAGCCCCAGCATTTT.

CDR3 protein: CASSPGYRVVGYTF. The CDR3 DNA reads TGTGCCAGCAGCCCAGGTTACAGGGTAGTCGGCTACACCTTC. The rearrangement links TRBV7-6 to TRBJ1-2; maybe TRBD1 (6 bases). This CDR3 is built from 14 residues. Trimming shortened V by 5 bases and J by 8 bases, and 18 bases separated the two germline ends. Germline V CDR1 and CDR2: SGHVS, FNYEAQ.

The chain employs TRBV9 and TRBJ1-5; D gene ambiguous. The CDR3 extends over 15 amino acids. Deletions cut 0 bases from V and 0 bases from J, with 7 bases between. Germline-derived CDR1 and CDR2 are SGDLS and YYNGEE. The CDR3 coding sequence is TGTGCCAGCAGCGTAGGGCAGAATAGCAATCAGCCCCAGCATTTT. As protein: CASSVGQNSNQPQHF.

The chain carries TRBV13 and TRBJ2-7; the D gene is possibly TRBD2 (5 bases). The CDR3 covers 18 residues. The V gene lost 0 bases and the J gene lost 4 bases, with 22 bases spanning the gap. The germline CDR1 and CDR2 sequences are PRHDT and FYEKMQ (reference sequence). CDR3 DNA: TGTGCCAGCAGCTTAGGCCAGATTCCAGCGGCCCTAGGGTACGAGCAGTACTTC. Encoded protein: CASSLGQIPAALGYEQYF.

The rearrangement uses TRBV6-6 and TRBJ1-5, with 10 bases that match TRBD1. Germline CDR1 and CDR2: MNHNY and SVGAGI (reference sequence). The CDR3 totals 16 residues. V gave up 6 bases and J gave up 1 base; unmatched junction bases: 6. The CDR3, as DNA: TGTGCCAGCAGCCGGAGGGACAGGGGAAGCAATCAGCCCCAGCATTTT. This sequence encodes CASSRRDRGSNQPQHF.

This chain uses TRBV10-2 with TRBJ1-1; 8 positions agree with TRBD1. The trim removed 2 bases at V and 1 base at J, leaving 3 bases unmatched. The CDR3 covers 15 residues. Germline CDR1 WSHSY, CDR2 SAAADI. DNA of the CDR3: TGCGCCAGCAGTGAGCAAGGGACAGGGAACACTGAAGCTTTCTTT. Amino acids: CASSEQGTGNTEAFF.

The chain combines TRBV18 with TRBJ2-2; D remains ambiguous. V lost 3 bases, J lost 1 base, and 9 bases lay in between. The germline CDR1 and CDR2 sequences are KGHSH and LQKENI. CDR3 length equals 15 residues. The CDR3: CASSPPGKNTGELFF. CDR3 DNA: TGTGCCAGCTCACCCCCAGGCAAGAACACCGGGGAGCTGTTTTTT.

The chain carries TRBV24-1 and TRBJ1-3, with TRBD1 as a possible D gene (5 bases). Germline-derived CDR1 and CDR2 are KGHDR and SFDVKD. The CDR3 has 14 residues. Trimming stripped 9 bases from V and 4 bases from J, with 15 bases between. CDR3 DNA sequence: TGTGCCACCCGGTCGGGGGTTGCCGGAAACACCATATATTTT. Protein product: CATRSGVAGNTIYF.

This clone was detected only a few times. The gene calls are TRBV6-6 and TRBJ1-5, with D tentatively TRBD1 (5 bases). The CDR3 extends over 11 amino acids. Looked up from germline, CDR1 is MNHNY and CDR2 is SVGAGI (reference sequence). V lost 2 bases to trimming and J lost 9 bases, with 5 bases between them. The CDR3 sequence: CASSYQGPQHF. CDR3 in DNA: TGTGCCAGCAGTTACCAGGGGCCCCAGCATTTT.

The chain recombines TRBV7-9 with TRBJ1-1; D may be TRBD1 (5 bases). CDR3 length: 10 amino acids. CDR1 is SEHNR, CDR2 FQNEAQ, per germline (reference sequence). V gave up 11 bases and J gave up 8 bases, with 12 bases separating them. The CDR3 nucleotides are TGTGCCGTACAGGAAGGAGAAGCTTTCTTT. Its protein is CAVQEGEAFF.

The chain is built from TRBV7-9 and TRBJ2-7, with 11 positions matching TRBD1. The J segment lost 3 bases and the V segment lost 5 bases, leaving 6 bases of the junction unmatched. The CDR3 runs 15 residues. CDR1 SEHNR and CDR2 FQNEAQ come from the germline V gene (reference sequence). CDR3 protein: CASSPEDRGLYEQYF. CDR3 nucleotides: TGTGCCAGCAGCCCCGAGGACAGGGGGCTCTACGAGCAGTACTTC.

The gene calls are TRBV5-4 and TRBJ2-1; TRBD2 matches at 9 bases. This CDR3 region has 16 residues. V was pared by 5 bases and J by 3 bases, with 9 bases of the junction left unmatched. Germline assignment: CDR1 SGHNT and CDR2 YYREEE (reference sequence). The CDR3 reads CASSRPGSGSYNEQFF. The CDR3 DNA reads TGTGCCAGCAGTCGGCCGGGTAGCGGGAGCTACAATGAGCAGTTCTTC.

The V call is TRBV7-3, the J call TRBJ1-2; TRBD1 aligns across 8 bases. With 0 bases clipped from V and 4 bases from J, the junction kept 7 bases outside the gene matches. The V gene's germline CDR1 is SGHTA and CDR2 FQGTGA. The CDR3 is made up of 16 amino acids. The CDR3 coding sequence is TGTGCCAGCAGCTTAACGGCCAGGGGGCTTGGCTATGGCTACACCTTC. The encoded protein is CASSLTARGLGYGYTF.

The chain uses TRBV19 and TRBJ2-1, with D possibly TRBD1 on 5 matching bases. V was pared by 3 bases and J by 5 bases, with 14 bases between. There are 15 residues in the CDR3. Germline-derived CDR1 and CDR2 are LNHDA and SQIVND (reference sequence). This chain's CDR3 is CASSMDRGVHNEQFF. CDR3 sequence (DNA): TGTGCCAGTAGTATGGATAGGGGTGTCCACAATGAGCAGTTCTTC.

Here the CDR3 reads CASSPNPAGSYNEQFF. The CDR3 DNA is TGCGCCAGCAGCCCAAACCCGGCGGGGTCCTACAATGAGCAGTTCTTC. The chain is built from TRBV4-1 and TRBJ2-1, with TRBD2 as a possible D gene (6 bases). V was clipped by 4 bases and J by 1 base, with 14 bases between them. The CDR3 is made up of 16 amino acids. The germline gives CDR1 MGHRA, CDR2 YSYEKL.

The chain joins TRBV3-1 (or the pseudogene TRBV3-2) to TRBJ1-1, with D uncertain. CDR3 size: 13 residues. CDR1 LGHDT and CDR2 YNNKEL come from the germline V gene (reference sequence). The V gene lost 4 bases and the J gene lost 6 bases, with 12 bases spanning the gap. The CDR3 sequence: CASSLRSVAEAFF. The DNA of the CDR3 is TGTGCCAGCAGCCTCCGTAGCGTTGCTGAAGCTTTCTTT.

This chain uses TRBV2 with TRBJ2-1; TRBD1 is a possible D gene (6 bases). The V and J ends lost 3 bases and 7 bases respectively, with 10 bases between them. The CDR3 length is 13 residues. CDR1 is SNHLY and CDR2 is FYNNEI in the germline V gene. CDR3 bases: TGTGCCAGCAGTGATTTACAGGGTAATGAGCAGTTCTTC. It yields the protein CASSDLQGNEQFF.

This chain links TRBV9 with TRBJ1-5; D gene uncertain. The germline CDR1 and CDR2 sequences are SGDLS and YYNGEE. Between the trimmed V and J ends, which lost 0 bases and 2 bases, there was a span of 6 bases. This CDR3 has 14 residues. Here the CDR3 DNA reads TGTGCCAGCAGCGTAGATCCAGGCAATCAGCCCCAGCATTTT. Protein product: CASSVDPGNQPQHF.